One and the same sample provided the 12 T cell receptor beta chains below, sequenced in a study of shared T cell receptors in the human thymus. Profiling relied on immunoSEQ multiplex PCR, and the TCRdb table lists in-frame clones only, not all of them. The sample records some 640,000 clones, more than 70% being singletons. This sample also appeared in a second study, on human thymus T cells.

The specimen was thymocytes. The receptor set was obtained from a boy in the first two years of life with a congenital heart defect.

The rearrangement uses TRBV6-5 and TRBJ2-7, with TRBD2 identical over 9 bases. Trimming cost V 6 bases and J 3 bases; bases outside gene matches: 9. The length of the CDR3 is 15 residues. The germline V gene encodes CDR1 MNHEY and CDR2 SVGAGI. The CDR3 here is CASSLTTSGLYEQYF. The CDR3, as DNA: TGTGCCAGCAGCCTAACGACTAGCGGACTCTACGAGCAGTACTTC.

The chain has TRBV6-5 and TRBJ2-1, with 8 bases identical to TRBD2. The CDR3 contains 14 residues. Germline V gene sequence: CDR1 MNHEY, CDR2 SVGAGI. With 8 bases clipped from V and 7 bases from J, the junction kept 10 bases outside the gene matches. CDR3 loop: CASSPGGPYNEQFF. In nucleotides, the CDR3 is TGTGCCAGCTCTCCGGGGGGGCCATATAATGAGCAGTTCTTC.

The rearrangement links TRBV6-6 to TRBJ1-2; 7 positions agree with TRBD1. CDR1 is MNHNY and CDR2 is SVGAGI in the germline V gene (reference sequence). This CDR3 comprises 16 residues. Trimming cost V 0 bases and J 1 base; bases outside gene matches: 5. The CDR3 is CASSYSWDSGNYGYTF. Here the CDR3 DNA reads TGTGCCAGCAGTTACTCTTGGGACAGTGGTAACTATGGCTACACCTTC.

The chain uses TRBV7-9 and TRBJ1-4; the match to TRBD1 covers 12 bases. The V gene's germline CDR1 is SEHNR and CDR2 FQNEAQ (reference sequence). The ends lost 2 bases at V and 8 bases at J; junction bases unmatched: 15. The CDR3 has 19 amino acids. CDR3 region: CASSLKVPGQGAASEKLFF. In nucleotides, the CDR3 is TGTGCCAGCAGCTTAAAGGTCCCGGGACAGGGGGCGGCAAGCGAAAAACTGTTTTTT.

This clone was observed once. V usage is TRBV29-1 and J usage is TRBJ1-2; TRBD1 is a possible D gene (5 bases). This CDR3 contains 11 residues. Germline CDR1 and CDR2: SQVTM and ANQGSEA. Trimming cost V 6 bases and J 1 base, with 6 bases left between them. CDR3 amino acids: CSVDSNYGYTF. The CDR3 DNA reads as TGCAGCGTCGACAGTAACTATGGCTACACCTTC.

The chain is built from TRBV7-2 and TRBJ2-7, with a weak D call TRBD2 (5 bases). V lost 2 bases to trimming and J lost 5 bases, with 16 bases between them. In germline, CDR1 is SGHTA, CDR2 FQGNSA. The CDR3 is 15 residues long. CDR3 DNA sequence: TGTGCCAGCAGCTTAACCGGAGGTTCTGGGAACGAGCAGTACTTC. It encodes CASSLTGGSGNEQYF.

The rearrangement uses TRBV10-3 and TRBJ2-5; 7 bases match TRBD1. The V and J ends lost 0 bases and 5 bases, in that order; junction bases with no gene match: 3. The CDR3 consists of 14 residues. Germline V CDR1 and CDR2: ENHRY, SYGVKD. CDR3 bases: TGTGCCATCAGTGAGTCGATAGGGGGCGAGACCCAGTACTTC. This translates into CAISESIGGETQYF.

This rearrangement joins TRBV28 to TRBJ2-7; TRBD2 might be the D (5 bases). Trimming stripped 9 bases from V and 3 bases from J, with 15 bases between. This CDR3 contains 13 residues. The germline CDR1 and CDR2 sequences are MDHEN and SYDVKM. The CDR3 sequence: CARRTRVHYEQYF. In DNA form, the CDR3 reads TGTGCCAGACGGACGAGGGTACACTACGAGCAGTACTTC.

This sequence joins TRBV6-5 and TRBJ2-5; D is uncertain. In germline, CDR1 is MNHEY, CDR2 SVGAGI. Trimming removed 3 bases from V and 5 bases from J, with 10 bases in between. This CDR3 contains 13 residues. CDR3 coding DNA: TGTGCCAGCAGTTATCTGCTCGGGGAGACCCAGTACTTC. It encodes CASSYLLGETQYF.

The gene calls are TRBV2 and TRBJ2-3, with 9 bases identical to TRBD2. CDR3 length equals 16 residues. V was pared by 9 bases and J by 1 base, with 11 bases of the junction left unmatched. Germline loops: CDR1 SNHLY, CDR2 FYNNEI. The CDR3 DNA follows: TGTGCCAGGCGGGGGAGCGGGGGGAGCCGCACAGATACGCAGTATTTT. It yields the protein CARRGSGGSRTDTQYF.

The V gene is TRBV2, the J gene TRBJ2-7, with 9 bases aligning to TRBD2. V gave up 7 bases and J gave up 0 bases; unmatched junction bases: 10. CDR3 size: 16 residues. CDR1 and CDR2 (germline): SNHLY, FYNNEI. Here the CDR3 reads CASIGETSGLSYEQYF. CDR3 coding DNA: TGTGCCAGCATAGGAGAGACTAGCGGCCTCTCCTACGAGCAGTACTTC.

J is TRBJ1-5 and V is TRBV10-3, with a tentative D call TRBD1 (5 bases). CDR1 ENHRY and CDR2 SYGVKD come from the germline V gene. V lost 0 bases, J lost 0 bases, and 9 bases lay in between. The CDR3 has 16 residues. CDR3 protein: CAISESPGDSNQPQHF. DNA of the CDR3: TGTGCCATCAGTGAGTCCCCGGGGGATAGCAATCAGCCCCAGCATTTT.